This T cell receptor (beta chain) appears in the sequencing data of a study of CD4 T cells in relation to SARS-CoV-2 and coronaviruses. Looking at the study overall: After roughly ten days of antigen culture, PBMC TCR beta CDR3s were sequenced. Controls used an HIV-1 Nef peptide pool or no peptide. Points from the study as a whole: In around 60% of donors, memory CD4+ clonotypes crossrecognized SARS-CoV-2 and at least one common cold coronavirus spike.

The V end was cut by 3 bases, the J end by 2 bases, with 14 bases between. CDR3 length: 16 residues. CDR1 and CDR2 (germline): MGHDK, SYGVNS. Measured with immunoSEQ multiplex PCR; TCRdb has only the in-frame clones, and not every one. The sample records 27,000 or so clones, 76% being singletons. A remark on this clone: What it binds is unknown.

Before the COVID-19 pandemic, during about 2011-2019, CD4+ T cells were taken from unexposed donors. After about 11 days of culture, CD4+ T cells were isolated. As cell numbers allowed, unexposed-donor CD4+ T cells faced SARS-CoV-2 S/N and four cold-coronavirus spikes. The specimen sequenced was CD4+ T cells from PBMCs, cultured in vitro. The sequence was obtained from a human donor in good health. The chain couples TRBV25-1 to TRBJ1-5, with D possibly being TRBD1 (6 bases). The DNA of the CDR3 is TGTGCCAGCAGTGATGGAAGGGGGGCCGGCAATCAGCCCCAGCATTTT. Translation gives CASSDGRGAGNQPQHF.